This T cell receptor beta chain was sequenced in a study of T cell repertoires in cytomegalovirus infection. Study-level information: CMV infection together with matching HLA type was indicated by public TCR beta signatures.

This clonotype was seen only a few times. The antigen remains unidentified. The CDR3 has 14 amino acids. Trimming took 6 bases from V and 7 from J, leaving 18 bases between them. Germline values: CDR1 MDHEN, CDR2 SYDVKM. Findings of the study overall: There were HLA-C-restricted CMV-specific TCR beta clonotypes dominating the ex vivo response.

TCRdb passed the reads through MiXCR, listing each CDR3 protein once. The data contain some 700,000 distinct CDR3 sequences, roughly 35% of them seen just once; the ten biggest clones take up around 2.8%. The chain carries TRBV28 and TRBJ1-2, with D possibly matching TRBD1 (5 bases). The source of this sequence is a human donor in good health (CMV status not recorded). Some clones in this sample may be carry-over from other donors' samples. Sequencing was carried out using PBMCs. CDR3 coding DNA: TGTGCCAGCAGAACTCTGGGGGTTCTACGTGGCTACACCTTC. Amino acids: CASRTLGVLRGYTF.